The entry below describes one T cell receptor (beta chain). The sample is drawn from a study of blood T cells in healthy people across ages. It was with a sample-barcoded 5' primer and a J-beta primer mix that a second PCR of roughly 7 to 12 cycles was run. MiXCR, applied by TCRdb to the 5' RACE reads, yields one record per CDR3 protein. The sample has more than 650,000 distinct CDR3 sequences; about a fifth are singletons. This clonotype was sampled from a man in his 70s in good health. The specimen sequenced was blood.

CDR3: CASRDWGENTEAFF. In DNA, the CDR3 is TGCGCCAGCAGGGACTGGGGGGAGAACACTGAAGCTTTCTTT. The rearrangement joins TRBV10-2 to TRBJ1-1; D is perhaps TRBD1 (5 bases). The germline V gene has CDR1 WSHSY and CDR2 SAAADI. Trimming left V 6 bases short and J 1 base short, with 12 bases between. The CDR3 is made up of 14 amino acids.